The clone carrying this T cell receptor beta chain has at least ten counts. Its specificity is not known. TCRdb processed the 5' RACE reads anew with MiXCR; each CDR3 protein has one entry. This table has about 210,000 distinct CDR3 sequences, roughly a tenth appearing once. These data are taken from a study of identical twins. Whole-study findings and limits: For cord blood, abundant beta clonotypes had fewer insertions, unlike memory repertoires, which showed none. Where out-of-frame alpha sequences were twin-shared, they showed excess low generation probability.

The V end was cut by 5 bases, the J end by 4 bases, with 15 bases between. This CDR3 contains 15 residues. Healthy Caucasians provided all donations. This sequence joins TRBV12-3 or TRBV12-4 and TRBJ1-5; perhaps TRBD1 as D (6 bases). The source of this sequence is a woman aged 18-30 years in good health. The sample comprised memory (CD45RO+) T cells sorted from blood. DNA for the CDR3: TGTGCCAGCAGTGAACAGGGTCAATCAAATCAGCCCCAGCATTTT. Its protein product is CASSEQGQSNQPQHF.